The next 10 T cell receptor beta chains were all read from a single sample in a study of Ad26.COV2.S vaccination and SARS-CoV-2 variants. Libraries were prepared by immunoSEQ multiplex PCR; TCRdb keeps only in-frame clonotypes and omits some of them. The table shows about 410,000 clones, with about 89% occurring only once. Treatment defined: some 20 received Ad26.COV2.S at low or high dose, single or two shots; several received placebo; per-sample allocation not given. It was on day 63 after the first vaccine or placebo injection that samples were taken. The input for sequencing was peripheral blood, taken in a trial of Ad26.COV2.S vaccine versus placebo. Receptor source: a person between 18 and 59 years old who received the Ad26.COV2.S COVID-19 vaccine or a placebo.

The rearrangement joins TRBV19 to TRBJ2-3; D is tentatively TRBD1 or TRBD2 (5 bases each). This CDR3 has 15 residues. Trimming stripped 7 bases from V and 3 bases from J, with 17 bases between. CDR1 and CDR2 (germline): LNHDA, SQIVND (reference sequence). The CDR3 here is CASTPPRGATDTQYF. The CDR3 nucleotides are TGTGCCAGTACCCCCCCTAGAGGGGCAACAGATACGCAGTATTTT.

This chain uses TRBV28 with TRBJ2-5; maybe TRBD2 (6 bases). In germline, CDR1 is MDHEN, CDR2 SYDVKM. CDR3 length: 16 residues. V was trimmed by 7 bases and J by 4 bases, leaving 22 bases between them. CDR3 in DNA: TGTGCCAGCACCAATCGACTAGTAGGGGCTCGAGAGACCCAGTACTTC. This translates into CASTNRLVGARETQYF. Drawing the rest from reference TRBV28 and TRBJ2-5, the complete variable domain is DVKVTQSSRYLVKRTGEKVFLECVQDMDHENMFWYRQDPGLGLRLIYFSYDVKMKEKGDIPEGYSVSREKKERFSLILESASTNQTSMYLCASTNRLVGARETQYFGPGTRLLVL.

The rearrangement joins TRBV9 to TRBJ1-6; D might be TRBD1 (6 bases). Trimming cost V 2 bases and J 7 bases, with 13 bases left between them. The CDR3 totals 15 residues. Germline CDR1 and CDR2: SGDLS and YYNGEE. The CDR3 DNA reads TGTGCCAGCAGCGTTAAGGGGACACAAAATTCACCCCTCCACTTT. Translation: CASSVKGTQNSPLHF.

The chain is built from TRBV9 and TRBJ2-1, with 11 bases fitting TRBD2. The J segment lost 1 base and the V segment lost 3 bases, leaving 6 bases of the junction unmatched. The CDR3 consists of 17 residues. CDR1 is SGDLS and CDR2 is YYNGEE in the germline V gene. CDR3 residues: CASSAFLAGGSYNEQFF. CDR3 nucleotide sequence: TGTGCCAGCAGCGCATTCCTAGCGGGAGGTTCCTACAATGAGCAGTTCTTC.

Details on this clone: In the same sample, other DNA sequences code for this CDR3. In nucleotides, the CDR3 is TGTGCCAGTAGTAGGGCCCCTACAGATACGCAGTATTTT. Translation: CASSRAPTDTQYF. This chain joins TRBV19 and TRBJ2-3; no firm D call. Germline CDR1 is LNHDA and CDR2 is SQIVND (reference sequence). V was clipped by 4 bases and J by 3 bases, with 8 bases between them. The length of the CDR3 is 13 residues.

The J gene is TRBJ2-5, the V gene TRBV5-5; perhaps D is TRBD1 or TRBD2 (5 bases each). Trimming took 4 bases from V and 4 from J, leaving 14 bases between them. The length of the CDR3 is 14 residues. Germline CDR1 SGHKS, CDR2 YYEKEE (reference sequence). CDR3 in amino acids: CASSLGTRGETQYF. In DNA form, the CDR3 reads TGTGCCAGCAGCCTAGGGACGCGAGGAGAGACCCAGTACTTC.

The chain carries TRBV28 and TRBJ1-5, with a possible D match to TRBD1 (6 bases). Germline assignment: CDR1 MDHEN and CDR2 SYDVKM. Trimming took off 5 bases at V and 0 bases at J, with 14 bases between the two ends. This CDR3 comprises 16 residues. CDR3 coding DNA: TGTGCCAGCAGTCGCCTCGGGGGCCTTAGCAATCAGCCCCAGCATTTT. This sequence encodes CASSRLGGLSNQPQHF. Looking up the rest from reference TRBV28 and TRBJ1-5 gives the full variable domain: DVKVTQSSRYLVKRTGEKVFLECVQDMDHENMFWYRQDPGLGLRLIYFSYDVKMKEKGDIPEGYSVSREKKERFSLILESASTNQTSMYLCASSRLGGLSNQPQHFGDGTRLSIL.

This clone was seen a handful of times. V gene TRBV6-5 combines with J gene TRBJ2-7; no clear D gene. This CDR3 has 12 residues. Trimming left V 6 bases short and J 3 bases short, with 9 bases between. CDR1 is MNHEY and CDR2 is SVGAGI in the germline V gene. The CDR3 here is CASRNAYYEQYF. The CDR3 DNA is TGTGCCAGCAGAAACGCATACTACGAGCAGTACTTC.

The chain links TRBV24-1 to TRBJ2-7; D is uncertain. This CDR3 contains 11 residues. Germline V gene data show CDR1 as KGHDR and CDR2 as SFDVKD. Trimming stripped 0 bases from V and 5 bases from J, with 1 base between. CDR3 amino acids: CATSDLDEQYF. CDR3 DNA: TGTGCCACCAGTGATTTGGACGAGCAGTACTTC.

The gene calls are TRBV5-1 and TRBJ2-5, with D possibly TRBD2 on 5 matching bases. The CDR3 runs 14 residues. With 0 bases removed from V and 7 bases from J, the gap between germline ends came to 13 bases. The germline gives CDR1 SGHRS, CDR2 YFSETQ. CDR3 sequence: CASSLVRSGATQYF. The CDR3, as DNA: TGCGCCAGCAGCTTGGTCCGGAGCGGCGCGACCCAGTACTTC.